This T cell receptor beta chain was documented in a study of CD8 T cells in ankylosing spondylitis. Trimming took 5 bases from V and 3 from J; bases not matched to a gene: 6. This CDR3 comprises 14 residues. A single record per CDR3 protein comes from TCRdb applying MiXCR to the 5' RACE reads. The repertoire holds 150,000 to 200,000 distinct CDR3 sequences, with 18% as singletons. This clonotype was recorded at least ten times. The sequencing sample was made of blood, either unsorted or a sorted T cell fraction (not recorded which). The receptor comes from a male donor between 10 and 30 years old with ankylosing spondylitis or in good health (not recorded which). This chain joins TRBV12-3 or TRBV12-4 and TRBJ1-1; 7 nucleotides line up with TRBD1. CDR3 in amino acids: CASSPHRGYTEAFF. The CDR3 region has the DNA TGTGCCAGCAGTCCCCACAGGGGTTACACTGAAGCTTTCTTT.